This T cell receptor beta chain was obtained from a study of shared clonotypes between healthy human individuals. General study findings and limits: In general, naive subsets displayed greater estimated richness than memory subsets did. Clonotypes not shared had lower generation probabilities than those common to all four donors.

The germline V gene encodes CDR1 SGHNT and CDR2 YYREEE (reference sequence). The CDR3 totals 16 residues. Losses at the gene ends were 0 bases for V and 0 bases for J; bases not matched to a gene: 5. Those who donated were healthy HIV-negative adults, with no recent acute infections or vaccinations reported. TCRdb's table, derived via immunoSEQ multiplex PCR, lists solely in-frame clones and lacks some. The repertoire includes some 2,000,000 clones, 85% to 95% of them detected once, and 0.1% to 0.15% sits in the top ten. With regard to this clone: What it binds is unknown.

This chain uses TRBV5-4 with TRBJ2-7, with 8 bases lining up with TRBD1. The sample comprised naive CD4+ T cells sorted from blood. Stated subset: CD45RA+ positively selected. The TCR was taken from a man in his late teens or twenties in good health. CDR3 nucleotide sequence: TGTGCCAGCAGCTTGGCCGACAGGGGCCTCTCCTACGAGCAGTACTTC. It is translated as CASSLADRGLSYEQYF.